This TCR beta chain was recovered during a study of blood T cell repertoires in COVID-19 (TCRdb year 2020). Regarding the research as a whole: Samples from collaborators originated in the United States, Italy and Spain and spanned both the acute and convalescent phases of COVID-19. The material from the prospective study consisted of cDNA or gDNA derived from T cells, B-cell-depleted T cells, or PBMCs. Deeply sampled blood TCRbeta repertoires from subjects exposed to, actively infected with, or recovered from COVID-19 were included in the dataset. The repertoires were released in a freely available public database meant as a resource for research on the immune response to SARS-CoV-2. The samples were drawn from the first 160 participants of the ongoing ImmuneRACE study and from 950 to 1,500 subjects provided by 6 global collaborators. A de-identified subject ID, COVID-19 status, age in years and sex were almost always included in the sample metadata. Where available, HLA class I and class II types were taken from metadata supplied by the sample provider and were not determined by assay-based typing.

TCRbeta CDR3 regions were amplified from genomic DNA by means of the immunoSEQ Assay, a bias-controlled multiplex PCR. As for how the authors treated the data: The number of nucleated cells in each sample was estimated from the amplification of reference gene primers within the assay. To quantify the absolute abundance of each unique TCRbeta CDR3 rearrangement, sequence reads were collapsed and filtered. For each sample, productive Simpson clonality was calculated as the square root of Simpson's diversity index across productive rearrangements. The clones in this table, taken by TCRdb from immuneACCESS, are in-frame only. Not every clone is retained; where verified, under half of the shortfall comes from an unresolved V gene, and the cause of the rest is unknown. V and J calls and clone size are those listed in that table; D and trimming were worked out from the DNA. For this sample there are around 200,000 clones; around 90% appear just once. Around 2.6% of the sample comes from the top ten.

Remarks on this clone: What this receptor recognizes is not known. Base qualities were left out, and no much larger clone turns up one base away. The same CDR3 can be traced to other DNA sequences in this sample.

Overall study outcomes, separate from this receptor: The amount of clinical and demographic metadata varied by source and participant and was provided uncurated.

The germline ends are 6 bases apart after V is trimmed by 2 bases and J by 1 base. Via the germline V gene, CDR1 is SGHRS and CDR2 YFSETQ. From its cysteine to its phenylalanine, the CDR3 spans 13 amino acids. Here the CDR3 DNA is all that survives: 39 bases in frame from base 1. In the prospective study, participants were roughly 18 to 89 years old, resided in 24 geographic areas of the United States, and were enrolled through a virtual design. Cohort assignment in the prospective study relied on participant-reported clinical history from a screening survey and a study questionnaire. ImmuneRACE Cohort 3 recovered participants were defined by two consecutive negative NP/OP PCR tests, healthcare professional clearance, or symptom resolution. Mobile phlebotomists in the prospective study collected whole blood, serum and a nasopharyngeal or oropharyngeal swab from every participant. Prospective study participants could optionally give additional blood draws and questionnaires over an approximately two-month period. Prospective study blood samples were shipped either frozen or at room temperature before DNA extraction.

The TCR sequence derives from a woman in her thirties who had recovered from COVID-19. The specimen sequenced was PBMCs or T cells enriched from blood (not recorded which). The chain uses TRBV5-1 and TRBJ1-1; the best D guess is TRBD1, with 6 bases matching. The nucleotide sequence is given as TGCGCCAGCAGCTTACAGGGGAACACTGAAGCTTTCTTT. It translates to CASSLQGNTEAFF.